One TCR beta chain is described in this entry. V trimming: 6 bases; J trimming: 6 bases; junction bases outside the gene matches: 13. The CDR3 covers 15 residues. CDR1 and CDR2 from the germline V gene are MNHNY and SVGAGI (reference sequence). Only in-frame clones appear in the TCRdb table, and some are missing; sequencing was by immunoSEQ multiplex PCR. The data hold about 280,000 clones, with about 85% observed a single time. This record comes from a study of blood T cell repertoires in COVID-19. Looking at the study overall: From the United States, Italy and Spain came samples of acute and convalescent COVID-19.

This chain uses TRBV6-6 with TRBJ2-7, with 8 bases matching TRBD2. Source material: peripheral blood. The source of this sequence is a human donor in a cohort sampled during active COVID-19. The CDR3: CASRETGTRIAEQYF. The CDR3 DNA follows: TGTGCCAGCAGGGAAACCGGGACTAGAATTGCCGAGCAGTACTTC.